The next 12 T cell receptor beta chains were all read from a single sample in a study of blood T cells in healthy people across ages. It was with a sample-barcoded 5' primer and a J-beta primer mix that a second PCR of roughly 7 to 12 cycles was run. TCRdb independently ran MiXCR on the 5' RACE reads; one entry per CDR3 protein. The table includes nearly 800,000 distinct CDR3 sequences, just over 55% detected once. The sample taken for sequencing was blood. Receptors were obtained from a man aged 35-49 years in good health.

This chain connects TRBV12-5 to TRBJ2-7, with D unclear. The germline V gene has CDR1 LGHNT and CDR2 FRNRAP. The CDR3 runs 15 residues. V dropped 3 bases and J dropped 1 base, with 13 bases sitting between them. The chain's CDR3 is CASGFQKNLSYEQYF. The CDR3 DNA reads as TGTGCTAGTGGTTTCCAAAAAAATCTATCCTACGAGCAGTACTTC.

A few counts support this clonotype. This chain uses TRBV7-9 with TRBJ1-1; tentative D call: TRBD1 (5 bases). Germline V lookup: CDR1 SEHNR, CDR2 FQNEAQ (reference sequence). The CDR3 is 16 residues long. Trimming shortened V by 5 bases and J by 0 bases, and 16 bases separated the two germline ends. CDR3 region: CASSPTRQSMNTEAFF. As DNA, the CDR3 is TGTGCCAGCAGCCCCACCCGACAGTCAATGAACACTGAAGCTTTCTTT.

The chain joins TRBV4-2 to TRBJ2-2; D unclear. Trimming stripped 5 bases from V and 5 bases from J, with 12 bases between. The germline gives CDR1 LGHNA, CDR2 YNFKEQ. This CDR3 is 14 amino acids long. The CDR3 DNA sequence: TGTGCCAGCAGCTTGAGTTTTGGGACCGGGGAGCTGTTTTTT. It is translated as CASSLSFGTGELFF.

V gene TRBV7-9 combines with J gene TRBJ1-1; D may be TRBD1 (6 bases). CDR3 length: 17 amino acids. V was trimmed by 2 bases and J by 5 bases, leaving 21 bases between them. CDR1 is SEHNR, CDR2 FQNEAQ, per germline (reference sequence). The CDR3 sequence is CASSLRRGGGDGTEAFF. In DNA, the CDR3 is TGTGCCAGCAGCTTACGTCGGGGAGGGGGGGACGGAACTGAAGCTTTCTTT. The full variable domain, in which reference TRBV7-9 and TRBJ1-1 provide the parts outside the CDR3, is DTGVSQNPRHKITKRGQNVTFRCDPISEHNRLYWYRQTLGQGPEFLTYFQNEAQLEKSRLLSDRFSAERPKGSFSTLEIQRTEQGDSAMYLCASSLRRGGGDGTEAFFGQGTRLTVV.

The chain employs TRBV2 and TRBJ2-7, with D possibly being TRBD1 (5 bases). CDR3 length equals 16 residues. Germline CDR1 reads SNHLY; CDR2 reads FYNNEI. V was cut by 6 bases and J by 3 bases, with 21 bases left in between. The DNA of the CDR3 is TGTGCCAGCAGGCTCCCCCCGGACACCCAAGACTACGAGCAGTACTTC. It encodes CASRLPPDTQDYEQYF.

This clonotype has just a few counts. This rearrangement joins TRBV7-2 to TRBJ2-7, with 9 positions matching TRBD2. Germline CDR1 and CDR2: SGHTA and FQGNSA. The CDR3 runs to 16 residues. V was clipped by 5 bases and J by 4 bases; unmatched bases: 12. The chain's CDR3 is CASSVLIAGVAYEQYF. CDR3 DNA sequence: TGTGCCAGCAGCGTACTCATAGCGGGAGTTGCATACGAGCAGTACTTC.

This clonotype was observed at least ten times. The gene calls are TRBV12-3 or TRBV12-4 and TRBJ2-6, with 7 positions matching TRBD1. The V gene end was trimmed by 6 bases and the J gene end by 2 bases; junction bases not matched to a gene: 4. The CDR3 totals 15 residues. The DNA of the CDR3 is TGTGCCAGCAGGCGCGACAGGGCTGGGGCCAACGTCCTGACTTTC. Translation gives CASRRDRAGANVLTF.

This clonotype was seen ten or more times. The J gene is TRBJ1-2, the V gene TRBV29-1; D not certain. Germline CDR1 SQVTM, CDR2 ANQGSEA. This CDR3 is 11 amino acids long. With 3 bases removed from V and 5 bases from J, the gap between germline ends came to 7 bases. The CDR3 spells CSVDTAYGYTF. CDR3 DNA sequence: TGCAGCGTTGACACTGCGTATGGCTACACCTTC.

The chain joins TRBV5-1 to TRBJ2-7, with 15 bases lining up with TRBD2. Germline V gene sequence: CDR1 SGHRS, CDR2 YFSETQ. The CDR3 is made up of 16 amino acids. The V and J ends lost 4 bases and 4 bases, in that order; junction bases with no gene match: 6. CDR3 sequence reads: CASSPGTSGRLYEQYF. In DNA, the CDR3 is TGCGCCAGCAGCCCCGGGACTAGCGGGAGGCTATACGAGCAGTACTTC.

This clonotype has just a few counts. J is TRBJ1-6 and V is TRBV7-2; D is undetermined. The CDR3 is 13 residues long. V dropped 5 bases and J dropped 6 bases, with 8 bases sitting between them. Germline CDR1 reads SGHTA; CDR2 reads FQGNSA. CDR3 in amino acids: CASSPGSNSPLHF. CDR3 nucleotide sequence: TGTGCCAGCAGCCCTGGATCTAATTCACCCCTCCACTTT.

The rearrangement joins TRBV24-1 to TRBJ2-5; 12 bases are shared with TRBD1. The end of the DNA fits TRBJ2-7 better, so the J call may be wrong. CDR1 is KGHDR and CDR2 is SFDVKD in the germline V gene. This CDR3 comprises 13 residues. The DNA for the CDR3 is TGTGCCACCAGGGGGACAGGGGGCCACGAGCAGTACTTC. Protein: CATRGTGGHEQYF.

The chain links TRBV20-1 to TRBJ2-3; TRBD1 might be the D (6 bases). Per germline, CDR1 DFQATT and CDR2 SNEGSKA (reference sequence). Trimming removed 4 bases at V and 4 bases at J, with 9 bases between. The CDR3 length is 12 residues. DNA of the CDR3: TGCAGTGCTAAGCAGGGGTCAGATACGCAGTATTTT. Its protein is CSAKQGSDTQYF.